These 29 T cell receptor beta chains originate from one sample sequenced in a study of T-cell memory formation after mild COVID-19. TCRdb called the 5' RACE reads again in MiXCR, with one record for every CDR3 protein. The table lists approximately 88,000 distinct CDR3 sequences, roughly 23% of them singletons. The sequencing input was PBMCs or a T cell subset sorted from them (not recorded which). These receptors all stem from a man younger than 35 who had mild COVID-19 (a few samples of this study predate the infection). Cell type and time point are not known.

The CDR3 sequence: CASSPGTTGSPLHF. In nucleotides, the CDR3 is TGTGCCAGCAGCCCCGGGACGACGGGTTCACCCCTCCACTTT. The chain carries TRBV7-9 and TRBJ1-6, with D possibly TRBD1 on 5 matching bases. The V end lost 5 bases, the J end lost 9 bases, and 14 bases lay between the germline ends. Germline CDR1 and CDR2: SEHNR and FQNEAQ (reference sequence). The CDR3 totals 14 residues.

This clonotype was observed a few times. The chain combines TRBV2 with TRBJ1-2, with no clear D. This CDR3 has 13 residues. Germline assignment: CDR1 SNHLY and CDR2 FYNNEI. V was trimmed by 4 bases and J by 4 bases, leaving 10 bases between them. CDR3 sequence: CASSVSPRYGYTF. Written as DNA, the CDR3 is TGTGCCAGCAGTGTCTCACCCCGCTATGGCTACACCTTC.

This clonotype showed up just a few times. The V call is TRBV6-2 or TRBV6-3, the J call TRBJ2-7, with TRBD1 matching 7 bases. The CDR3 consists of 12 residues. The V segment lost 6 bases and the J segment 7 bases; nucleotides outside the gene matches: 6. The germline CDR1 and CDR2 sequences are MNHEY and SVGEGT. DNA for the CDR3: TGTGCCAGCAGCTTGACAGGGAGAGAGCAGTACGTC. This codes for CASSLTGREQYV.

The chain has TRBV4-1 and TRBJ2-5, with TRBD2 matching over 9 bases. J was trimmed by 2 bases and V by 1 base; bases with no gene match: 5. Germline-derived CDR1 and CDR2 are MGHRA and YSYEKL. The CDR3 consists of 16 residues. In DNA, the CDR3 is TGCGCCAGCAGCCAAGTGCGGGGGGGCTATCAAGAGACCCAGTACTTC. This encodes CASSQVRGGYQETQYF.

This clonotype showed up many times. J is TRBJ2-1 and V is TRBV6-1; tentatively, D is TRBD2 (6 bases). V was cut by 2 bases and J by 10 bases, with 12 bases left in between. The CDR3 loop spans 13 amino acids. The germline V gene encodes CDR1 MNHNS and CDR2 SASEGT. The CDR3 nucleotides read TGTGCCAGCAGTGAAATGGCGGGGAACGAGCAGTTCTTC. Encoded protein: CASSEMAGNEQFF.

This clonotype was detected only a few times. This rearrangement joins TRBV4-1 to TRBJ1-2; no definite D call. CDR1 is MGHRA, CDR2 YSYEKL, per germline. V was clipped by 0 bases and J by 4 bases, with 15 bases between them. This CDR3 is built from 16 residues. The CDR3: CASSQDSGESTYGYTF. DNA for the CDR3: TGCGCCAGCAGCCAAGATTCGGGCGAAAGCACCTATGGCTACACCTTC.

This clonotype was recorded a few times. The V and J genes are TRBV12-3 or TRBV12-4 and TRBJ2-5; D tentatively reads TRBD1 or TRBD2 (5 bases each). The CDR3 covers 14 residues. V was shortened by 0 bases and J by 7 bases, with 12 bases between the two germline ends. CDR3 coding DNA: TGTGCCAGCAGTTTAGCTGGGGGTTCGGCGACCCAGTACTTC. It is translated as CASSLAGGSATQYF.

This clonotype was seen only a few times. The chain joins TRBV27 to TRBJ2-7; no clear D gene. Between the trimmed V and J ends, which lost 3 bases and 7 bases, there was a span of 13 bases. Per germline, CDR1 MNHEY and CDR2 SMNVEV (reference sequence). The CDR3 runs to 13 residues. The CDR3 bases are TGTGCCAGCAGTTTCCGGGTTTCGGCGGAGCAGTACTTC. This gives the protein CASSFRVSAEQYF.

The chain carries TRBV4-1 and TRBJ2-3; D not certain. The CDR3 is made up of 17 amino acids. Germline V lookup: CDR1 MGHRA, CDR2 YSYEKL. V was pared by 4 bases and J by 6 bases, with 23 bases between. CDR3 region: CASSLTPQTEIGDTQYF. In DNA form, the CDR3 reads TGCGCCAGCAGCCTTACCCCCCAAACGGAGATCGGGGATACGCAGTATTTT.

In this sample, this clonotype turned up a few times. The CDR3 loop is CASSLLGSYTDTQYF. CDR3 in DNA: TGTGCCAGCAGTTTATTGGGCAGCTACACAGATACGCAGTATTTT. The chain is built from TRBV27 and TRBJ2-3; D gene unclear. V was trimmed by 1 base and J by 2 bases, leaving 10 bases between them. This CDR3 has 15 residues. Germline loops: CDR1 MNHEY, CDR2 SMNVEV (reference sequence).

The sample holds a few counts of this clonotype. This rearrangement joins TRBV5-1 to TRBJ1-1; no reliable D call. This CDR3 comprises 14 residues. The ends were cut back, 6 bases at V and 0 bases at J, with 12 bases in the middle. Germline CDR1 SGHRS, CDR2 YFSETQ. Written as DNA, the CDR3 is TGCGCCAGCATGAATGATGTAATGAACACTGAAGCTTTCTTT. The encoded protein is CASMNDVMNTEAFF.

The chain couples TRBV20-1 to TRBJ2-7, with D possibly being TRBD1 (6 bases). Germline CDR1 reads DFQATT; CDR2 reads SNEGSKA (reference sequence). The CDR3 has 13 amino acids. The V gene lost 6 bases and the J gene lost 2 bases, with 14 bases spanning the gap. The CDR3 loop reads CSANNRETYEQYV. Here the CDR3 DNA reads TGCAGTGCGAACAACAGGGAGACCTACGAGCAGTACGTC.

This clonotype was recorded a few times. V is TRBV6-5 and J is TRBJ1-3, with D unclear. This CDR3 comprises 18 residues. Trimming removed 0 bases at V and 0 bases at J, with 15 bases between. The germline V gene encodes CDR1 MNHEY and CDR2 SVGAGI. As DNA, the CDR3 is TGTGCCAGCAGTTACTCGCCCCGCGGAGAGGACTCTGGAAACACCATATATTTT. Residues: CASSYSPRGEDSGNTIYF.

The J gene is TRBJ2-7, the V gene TRBV29-1; 7 bases match TRBD1. Germline V gene lookup returns CDR1 SQVTM and CDR2 ANQGSEA. Unmatched junction bases numbered 7, after V lost 6 bases and J lost 2 bases. The CDR3 is made up of 13 amino acids. CDR3 bases: TGCAGCGTGGAAAAACAGGGGACCTACGAGCAGTACTTC. Residues: CSVEKQGTYEQYF.

This chain links TRBV7-9 with TRBJ1-6; D is unresolved. The germline V and J ends were trimmed by 4 bases and 7 bases, with 11 bases remaining between them. The CDR3 sequence is 14 residues long. The V gene's germline CDR1 is SEHNR and CDR2 FQNEAQ (reference sequence). The CDR3 is CASSYDQENSPLHF. CDR3 bases: TGTGCCAGCAGCTACGACCAGGAGAATTCACCCCTCCACTTT.

This clonotype was detected a few times. The chain uses TRBV29-1 and TRBJ1-5, with a possible D match to TRBD1 (5 bases). This CDR3 is 14 amino acids long. V lost 4 bases and J 2 bases, leaving 12 bases between the germline ends. Germline lookup yields CDR1 SQVTM and CDR2 ANQGSEA. CDR3 DNA: TGCAGCGTTGCGAAGGGGCTCGGCAATCAGCCCCAGCATTTT. Its translation is CSVAKGLGNQPQHF.

This clonotype was counted a few times. This chain joins TRBV5-1 and TRBJ2-2; D may be TRBD1 (5 bases). V lost 6 bases and J 0 bases, leaving 18 bases between the germline ends. Germline CDR1 reads SGHRS; CDR2 reads YFSETQ. This CDR3 comprises 17 residues. The CDR3 DNA follows: TGCGCCAGCACCCCCGTGGGGCGCGAATCGAACACCGGGGAGCTGTTTTTT. Translated: CASTPVGRESNTGELFF.

This clonotype was observed a few times. The chain recombines TRBV7-2 with TRBJ2-1, with TRBD2 identical over 7 bases. Trimming cost V 1 base and J 3 bases; bases outside gene matches: 3. The CDR3 contains 15 residues. Germline assignment: CDR1 SGHTA and CDR2 FQGNSA. The CDR3 loop reads CASSLGGSNYNEQFF. In DNA form, the CDR3 reads TGTGCCAGCAGCTTAGGCGGGAGTAACTACAATGAGCAGTTCTTC.

CDR3 DNA sequence: TGTGCCAGCAGCTTATACGGGACTAGCGGGGACCGAAGGAGGGGGCAGTACTTC. As protein: CASSLYGTSGDRRRGQYF. The chain employs TRBV7-2 and TRBJ2-7; 13 bases agree with TRBD2. Germline CDR1 is SGHTA and CDR2 is FQGNSA. The V and J ends lost 2 bases and 9 bases, in that order; junction bases with no gene match: 16. The CDR3 runs to 18 residues.

This clonotype was seen only a few times. This chain joins TRBV7-9 and TRBJ2-7; the D is unclear. This CDR3 spans 12 amino acids. Between the trimmed V and J ends, which lost 1 base and 6 bases, there was a span of 7 bases. Germline V gene sequence: CDR1 SEHNR, CDR2 FQNEAQ (reference sequence). This CDR3 reads CASSLDGGEQYF. As DNA, the CDR3 is TGTGCCAGCAGCTTAGATGGTGGCGAGCAGTACTTC.

This clonotype was observed a handful of times. DNA of the CDR3: TGTGCCAGCAGCTTGGGGACAGGAATCTACGAGCAGTACTTC. Translation gives CASSLGTGIYEQYF. This sequence joins TRBV5-6 and TRBJ2-7, with TRBD1 matching 7 bases. CDR3 length: 14 amino acids. The junction had 3 bases not matched to a gene; V was cut back by 0 bases and J by 3 bases. Germline V gives CDR1 SGHDT, CDR2 YYEEEE.

V gene TRBV29-1 combines with J gene TRBJ1-2; a possible D gene is TRBD1 (5 bases). This CDR3 spans 15 amino acids. V lost 1 base and J 4 bases, leaving 16 bases between the germline ends. CDR1 and CDR2 from the germline V gene are SQVTM and ANQGSEA. The CDR3 sequence is CSVEGGAAEPYGYTF. DNA of the CDR3: TGCAGCGTTGAAGGTGGGGCAGCCGAACCCTATGGCTACACCTTC.

The chain carries TRBV5-8 and TRBJ1-1, with TRBD1 matching over 11 bases. The CDR3 spans 14 residues. V lost 3 bases and J lost 11; bases outside the gene matches: 9. CDR1 SGHTS and CDR2 YDEGEE come from the germline V gene. The CDR3 loop reads CASSWGQGEPAAFF. The CDR3 nucleotides read TGTGCCAGCAGCTGGGGACAGGGGGAACCGGCGGCTTTCTTT.

The rearrangement joins TRBV5-1 to TRBJ1-2, with D possibly matching TRBD1 (5 bases). The CDR3 covers 18 residues. V lost 0 bases and J 8 bases, leaving 26 bases between the germline ends. Germline assignment: CDR1 SGHRS and CDR2 YFSETQ. The CDR3 nucleotides read TGCGCCAGCAGCTTGGGGTGGGTCGGGGACGCCCCACGTCGAGGCTACACCTTC. It specifies CASSLGWVGDAPRRGYTF.

The gene calls are TRBV7-9 and TRBJ2-2; D is uncertain. V was clipped by 5 bases and J by 1 base, with 11 bases between them. This CDR3 contains 15 residues. The germline V gene encodes CDR1 SEHNR and CDR2 FQNEAQ (reference sequence). CDR3 sequence: CASSLRPGNTGELFF. DNA for the CDR3: TGTGCCAGCAGCCTTAGGCCCGGGAACACCGGGGAGCTGTTTTTT. Full variable domain (outside the CDR3, taken from reference TRBV7-9 and TRBJ2-2): DTGVSQNPRHKITKRGQNVTFRCDPISEHNRLYWYRQTLGQGPEFLTYFQNEAQLEKSRLLSDRFSAERPKGSFSTLEIQRTEQGDSAMYLCASSLRPGNTGELFFGEGSRLTVL.

The CDR3: CASSYQLENEQFF. CDR3 DNA: TGTGCCAGCAGTTACCAGTTGGAGAATGAGCAGTTCTTC. The chain recombines TRBV6-5 with TRBJ2-1; D remains ambiguous. Germline-derived CDR1 and CDR2 are MNHEY and SVGAGI. V gave up 2 bases and J gave up 7 bases, with 9 bases separating them. The CDR3 runs 13 residues.

This clonotype was seen a handful of times. The V call is TRBV6-1, the J call TRBJ1-4; TRBD1 is a possible D gene (5 bases). V dropped 2 bases and J dropped 4 bases, with 8 bases sitting between them. The CDR3 length is 14 residues. CDR1 and CDR2 (germline): MNHNS, SASEGT. The CDR3 reads CASSELDSNEKLFF. CDR3 nucleotides: TGTGCCAGCAGTGAACTTGACAGTAATGAAAAACTGTTTTTT.

The chain recombines TRBV5-1 with TRBJ2-1, with D perhaps matching TRBD1 (6 bases). This CDR3 contains 13 residues. The V and J ends lost 1 base and 6 bases respectively, with 8 bases between them. Germline loops: CDR1 SGHRS, CDR2 YFSETQ. The CDR3 reads CASSLYRANEQFF. DNA of the CDR3: TGCGCCAGCAGCTTGTACAGGGCCAATGAGCAGTTCTTC.

This clonotype was seen only a few times. This chain joins TRBV4-1 and TRBJ2-7; 12 bases are shared with TRBD2. Trimming cost V 1 base and J 7 bases; bases outside gene matches: 5. Germline V gives CDR1 MGHRA, CDR2 YSYEKL. The CDR3 has 15 residues. CDR3 in DNA: TGCGCCAGCAGCCAAGCCCTAGCGGGGGGGTTTGAGCAGTACGTC. Its protein product is CASSQALAGGFEQYV.